This T cell receptor (beta chain) was observed in a study of T cell responses to AZD1222 COVID-19 vaccine. This table comes from immunoSEQ multiplex PCR, and its TCRdb copy is limited to in-frame clones, with some not included. The repertoire has 100,000 to 150,000 clones, approximately 87% of them found once; the top ten carry roughly 10%. Study-wide results and limits: Only 6 or 7 individuals given AZD1222 were seropositive at baseline. Variant regions that are unmutated are reportedly the target of nearly half of spike-specific TCRs.

Per the germline V gene, CDR1 is SGHRS and CDR2 is YFSETQ. The V gene end was trimmed by 0 bases and the J gene end by 2 bases; junction bases not matched to a gene: 0. CDR3 size: 14 residues. With respect to this clone: The target antigen is unknown. Additional DNA sequences in this sample encode the identical CDR3.

This sample comprised peripheral blood, obtained on day 0 of AZD1222 vaccination. The chain employs TRBV5-1 and TRBJ1-2; 8 positions agree with TRBD1. This sequence originates from an adult in good health. The CDR3 region has the DNA TGCGCCAGCAGCTTGGGGACAGGGAACTATGGCTACACCTTC. Encoded protein: CASSLGTGNYGYTF.